This TCR beta chain was identified in a study of blood T cell repertoires in COVID-19. In germline, CDR1 is SGHDT, CDR2 YYEEEE. V lost 0 bases and J lost 0, with 6 bases in between. The length of the CDR3 is 14 residues. Original analysis: By means of reference gene primer amplification, nucleated cell counts were estimated. Profiling relied on immunoSEQ multiplex PCR, and the TCRdb table lists in-frame clones only, not all of them. V and J calls plus clone size are reproduced from that table; the DNA served to infer D and trimming. The profile shows under 30,000 clones, about 90% of them singletons. The J gene is TRBJ1-2, the V gene TRBV5-6, with D tentatively TRBD1 (6 bases). The material sequenced was peripheral blood. This TCR was sampled from a man between 50 and 59 years old with active COVID-19. Written as DNA, the CDR3 is TGTGCCAGCAGCTTGGGACAGGCTAACTATGGCTACACCTTC. Amino acids: CASSLGQANYGYTF.